This T cell receptor (beta chain) was found in a study of shared clonotypes between healthy human individuals. Study overall: In total, the donors were a couple of women and a few men aged 18 to 49.

Whole-study findings and limits: The four-donor shared clonotypes exceeded non-shared clonotypes in generation probability, with non-shared ones scoring lower.

Clones were sequenced by immunoSEQ multiplex PCR, and TCRdb holds only the in-frame ones, with some missing. The table has 2 million to 2.5 million clones, around 95% seen once; the top ten hold around 0.13%. About this clone: Its cognate antigen is unknown.

The CDR3 sequence is 15 residues long. The V gene's germline CDR1 is GTSNPN and CDR2 SVGIG (reference sequence). Trimming left V 5 bases short and J 10 bases short, with 26 bases between. The sequencing sample was made of naive CD4+ T cells sorted from blood. Subset described: CD45RA+ positively selected. This receptor was taken from a man aged 18 to 30 in good health. This sequence joins TRBV30 and TRBJ1-1, with D tentatively TRBD1 (6 bases). CDR3 in amino acids: CAWASGARGLSVAFF. Written as DNA, the CDR3 is TGTGCCTGGGCTTCCGGGGCCAGGGGATTATCAGTAGCTTTCTTT.